Described below is a single TCR beta chain sequence and its context. Its antigen has not been determined. There are no base qualities to consult, and no much larger clone falls within one base. The library was produced with the immunoSEQ multiplex PCR assay. A mixture of 60 forward primers for TCR Vbeta segments and 13 reverse primers for TCR Jbeta segments was used in the multiplex PCR. Amplification of the CDR3 region of rearranged TCR beta genes was performed with a multiplex PCR assay on genomic DNA. Amplified TCR beta libraries were sequenced as 87-base-pair reads on the Illumina HiSeq System. The original pipeline was this. A later analysis tallied tens of millions of unique TCR beta chains across the 666 repertoires, and some 12 million of those chains were shared by two or more donors. Raw reads were error-corrected and collapsed into unique sequences with a nearest-neighbor algorithm that merged closely related sequences to remove PCR and sequencing errors. To assign V, D and J gene segments, CDR3 sequences were aligned to IMGT reference sequences. Each retained sequence needed at least a six-nucleotide match to both a V gene segment and a J gene segment. A rearrangement was called productive if the CDR3 had no stop codons and remained in frame with V and J, and every other rearrangement was called non-productive. CDR3 was defined by IMGT convention, running from the second conserved V-encoded cysteine to the conserved J-encoded phenylalanine. The earlier analysis of about 590 of the donors excluded sequences that lacked an unambiguous match to a single V gene segment. In an earlier analysis of some 590 of the donors, a V segment was called functional when productive rearrangements were above 56.7%, and segregating when the standard deviation between donors exceeded 5%. A statistical classification framework was built to diagnose cytomegalovirus status from the catalog of TCR beta chain sequences. In a later analysis, V and J genes were assigned by comparing TCR nucleotide sequences against IMGT/GENE-DB human TR gene sequences. The TCRdist pipeline was used in a later analysis to assign CDR3 sequences and most-parsimonious VDJ recombination scenarios. A later analysis defined each TCR beta chain by its CDR3 amino acid sequence plus V-gene family, and excluded reads lacking a unique V-gene family. To address suspected cross-contamination and a sequencing artifact, a later analysis removed a few hundred highly shared, low-generation-probability nucleotide sequences. In a later analysis, a clonal expansion index was calculated for each public chain from normalized within-repertoire ranks of inferred template counts. In a later analysis, generation probabilities were computed with a VDJ recombination model fitted to out-of-frame rearrangements, and the resulting probabilities were checked against IGoR. In a later analysis, TCR-TCR, TCR-HLA and TCR-CMV co-occurrence was scored with hypergeometric tests, and a repertoire-size bias correction was applied to TCR pairs. In a later analysis, false discovery rates were estimated by permuting HLA or CMV assignments 20 times. In a later analysis, co-occurring TCRs were grouped using DBSCAN, and TCRdist sequence similarity was added for clustering within HLA-allele-positive subsets. For co-occurrence clustering, repertoires with fewer than 30,000 or more than 120,000 public chains were excluded, along with several repertoires with anomalous nucleotide sharing. TCRdb obtained this table from immuneACCESS and retained in-frame rearrangements with V and J assigned. These tables miss some clones; where compared with another copy, unresolved V genes account for less than half of the shortfall, and the remainder is unexplained. V, J and clone size derive from that table, while D and trimming were established from the DNA sequence. The sample profile shows approximately 100,000 clones; roughly three quarters of them were found once. Jointly, the top ten make up around 4% of the sample.

Spanning cysteine to phenylalanine, the CDR3 consists of 15 amino acids. Only CDR3 DNA is held: 45 bases, read in frame from base 1. Trimmed from V: 5 bases; trimmed from J: 5 bases; junction bases lacking a gene match: 4. The germline V gene specifies SGHTA as CDR1 and FQGNSA as CDR2. These data are taken from a study of cytomegalovirus exposure and HLA in healthy donors (dated by TCRdb to 2017 to 2019). About the full investigation: An earlier analysis of several hundred of the donors reported 276 Gb of sequence data and some 120 million unique TCR beta sequences from about 200 million T cells. An early release covering 550 to 700 HLA-typed donors comprised 250 to 350 gigabases of sequencing data and approximately 80 million unique TCR sequences. Among the approximately 430 genotyped donors, approximately 82% belonged to the genetic ancestry cluster associated with self-reported Caucasian donors. The study aimed to test whether signatures of past pathogen exposure could be identified by cataloging public T cell receptors. The study profiled the T cell repertoires of approximately 700 subjects by immunosequencing and related them to cytomegalovirus serostatus. Besides the first cohort of 666 subjects, a separate validation cohort made up of 120 different subjects was used. The study combined high-throughput TCR immunosequencing, statistical association of individual TCRs with disease status, and machine learning to predict cytomegalovirus infection status. A later analysis re-analyzed previously published TCR beta repertoires from several hundred donors and added high-resolution HLA genotyping to study TCR occurrence patterns. In the later analysis, no new phenotypic data were used to find candidate immune exposures; instead, reliance was placed on TCR beta sequences and their occurrence across donors. In an earlier analysis of about 590 of the donors, high-throughput TCR beta sequencing was used to judge whether each TCR beta V gene segment behaved as functional or pseudogenic. Donor age, sex, ethnicity and CMV serostatus were compiled alongside the repertoire data. Genome-wide SNP genotypes for about three fifths of the roughly 670 donors were used in a later genetic analysis, which treated that subset as a discovery cohort. All discovery cohort repertoires had been generated on a single sequencing platform. Class I and class II HLA loci were covered by the typing at four-digit resolution. The number of donors typed differed by locus, with 629-630 for A, B, C, DRB1 and DQB1, approximately 500 for DQA1, some 570 for DPA1, and 472 for DPB1. About five DR-DQ haplotypes were treated as single units for association and clustering because of strong linkage in the cohort. On average, around 240,000 unique TCR beta nucleotide sequences were sequenced per donor among roughly 430 genotyped donors of the cohort, with approximately 18% of those sequences being non-productive.

Results and caveats for the whole study, not just this receptor: A further reported finding was that TCR beta sequences accurately predicted the HLA-A and HLA-B alleles for most subjects in the first cohort. Some IMGT-functional V segments, including TRBV6-2 and TRBV6-3, could not be told apart with the 87-base-pair reads, so those segments were excluded. Linkage disequilibrium might explain the correlated functional status among segregating V segments, but an unknown experimental factor could not be ruled out. In a later analysis, HLA-associated TCR beta chains showed more clonal expansion and lower generation probabilities than non-associated chains that were equally common. Most CMV-associated TCR beta chains appeared to be HLA-restricted in a later analysis, and the HLA associations seemed to be driven largely by CMV exposure. A later analysis reported that several top co-occurrence clusters appeared linked to parvovirus B19, influenza, CMV and Epstein-Barr virus. Because counts were too low, about 15 rarely observed V segments, including chromosome 9 orphons, were left out of the earlier analysis of 587 of the donors. Only TCR beta chains were sequenced in this cohort, and the absence of alpha or paired-chain data limited detectable features. V-gene and J-gene trimming of TCR beta chains was associated with a missense DCLRE1C variant in a later genetic analysis, and the association was replicated in an independent cohort. In both the original and validation cohorts, the classifier was reported to diagnose cytomegalovirus status with high specificity and sensitivity. A few of the identified cytomegalovirus-associated TCR beta chains were confirmed in vitro to be specific for cytomegalovirus antigens. According to a later analysis, TCR association rates differed among HLA loci, with DRB1 alleles showing the most associated TCRs and HLA-C alleles showing the fewest. Across donors, most TCR sequences were observed very rarely, whereas some public TCRs were present in many individuals. Because HLA typing was missing for some donors at each locus, association tests included only the typed subset. Strong co-occurrence of HLA alleles, especially DR and DQ, made assigning TCR associations to individual alleles difficult. The authors suggested that the approach could potentially be extended to other disease states and immunological phenotypes. Compared with the roughly 710-donor mean, donors in an Asian-associated ancestry cluster had fewer N-insertions in productive TCRs, according to a later genetic analysis. A cluster of highly shared sequence variants was judged likely to be a technical artifact of the sequencing pipeline. An earlier analysis of 587 of the donors showed that most TCR beta V segments appeared in productive rearrangements either about 87% or about 30% of the time, which broadly matched IMGT annotations. The only immune exposure information available for the cohort was CMV serostatus. Specific HLA alleles were associated with roughly 17,000 TCR beta sequences at a false discovery rate of 0.05 in a later analysis. Roughly uniform sequencing depth across donors was assumed in presence/absence analyses, although this assumption may not hold. The study gave a list of some 150 TCR beta chains associated with cytomegalovirus.

The cohort consisted of hundreds of healthy bone marrow donors. All cohort members were sampled while nominally healthy, although unrecorded immune exposures were likely present. The donor tested CMV seropositive and was one of the 289 seropositive cohort members. A peripheral blood sample was provided by each donor, and peripheral blood mononuclear cells were used for TCR beta sequencing. Genomic DNA extraction from the blood cell samples was performed with the Qiagen DNeasy Blood Extraction Kit. The rearranged chain carries TRBV7-2 and TRBJ2-5; 14 bases in the junction line up with TRBD2. This receptor was identified in a female donor in good health and CMV-seropositive. What was sequenced was PBMCs. The sequence in DNA is TGTGCCAGCAGCACCCGGACTAGCGGGGGGGAGACCCAGTACTTC. The translation is CASSTRTSGGETQYF.